These 16 T cell receptor beta chains came from one sample sequenced in a study of identical twins (dated by TCRdb to the mid-2010s). The library came from 5' RACE. The instrument given in TCRdb is Illumina HiSeq 2000. The public reads were run again by TCRdb, first through fastp at Q25 and then through MiXCR, and only productive beta chains were kept. One record per CDR3 amino acid sequence lists the most common genes and DNA. This sample has hundreds of thousands of distinct CDR3 sequences in its table, and 6% to 8% of those were observed once. About 5.6% of the sample is taken by the ten largest. The same specimen was also included in a second study, on yellow fever vaccine responses in identical twins.

The material sequenced was CD8+ T cells sorted from blood. These receptors came from a woman younger than 35 in good health.

The CDR3: CATSDFQGIEQFF. In DNA form, the CDR3 reads TGTGCCACCAGTGATTTCCAGGGGATTGAGCAGTTCTTC. V usage is TRBV24-1 and J usage is TRBJ2-1; a weak D match, TRBD1 (6 bases). Trimming pared 1 base from V and 9 bases from J, leaving 9 bases between. The germline gives CDR1 KGHDR, CDR2 SFDVKD. CDR3 size: 13 residues.

The chain couples TRBV3-1 to TRBJ2-1, with TRBD2 matching over 8 bases. The CDR3 has 16 amino acids. Germline V gives CDR1 LGHDT, CDR2 YNNKEL (reference sequence). After removal of 0 bases from V and 5 bases from J, the junction contained 6 bases not matched to a gene. CDR3 sequence (DNA): TGTGCCAGCAGCCAAGAGTTTAGCGGGGCTAACAATGAGCAGTTCTTC. This gives the protein CASSQEFSGANNEQFF.

The chain recombines TRBV2 with TRBJ2-3; D perhaps matches TRBD2 (6 bases). Germline CDR1 is SNHLY and CDR2 is FYNNEI. With 4 bases removed from V and 1 base from J, the gap between germline ends came to 9 bases. The CDR3 extends over 14 amino acids. The CDR3: CASSGPGGTDTQYF. DNA of the CDR3: TGTGCCAGCAGTGGACCGGGAGGCACAGATACGCAGTATTTT.

V and J are TRBV7-9 and TRBJ2-7, with 10 nucleotides matching TRBD1. J gave up 3 bases and V 5 bases, and 13 bases lay outside the gene matches. The CDR3 sequence is 17 residues long. CDR1 and CDR2 from the germline V gene are SEHNR and FQNEAQ (reference sequence). The CDR3 sequence is CASSPIGQGENNYEQYF. CDR3 nucleotides: TGTGCCAGCAGCCCCATAGGACAGGGGGAAAATAACTACGAGCAGTACTTC.

The chain joins TRBV29-1 to TRBJ1-1; no clear D gene. The CDR3 runs 9 residues. Per germline, CDR1 SQVTM and CDR2 ANQGSEA. V was pared by 4 bases and J by 7 bases, with 4 bases between. CDR3 loop: CSVGGEAFF. CDR3 in DNA: TGCAGCGTTGGGGGTGAAGCTTTCTTT.

The chain uses TRBV11-1 and TRBJ2-5; 12 bases line up with TRBD1. After removal of 3 bases from V and 5 bases from J, the junction contained 13 bases not matched to a gene. CDR1 and CDR2 (germline): SGHAT, FQDESV (reference sequence). The CDR3 is 18 residues long. CDR3 in amino acids: CASSFLLPGQGAYETQYF. In DNA, the CDR3 is TGTGCCAGCAGCTTTCTGCTGCCGGGACAGGGGGCTTATGAGACCCAGTACTTC.

This clonotype was counted at least ten times. The chain combines TRBV5-5 with TRBJ2-7; D possibly corresponds to TRBD1 (6 bases). The germline V and J ends were trimmed by 4 bases and 5 bases, with 13 bases remaining between them. The CDR3 loop spans 13 amino acids. Germline assignment: CDR1 SGHKS and CDR2 YYEKEE (reference sequence). CDR3 DNA sequence: TGTGCCAGCAGCAGAGACAGGTTCGACGAGCAGTACGTC. Its protein product is CASSRDRFDEQYV.

This clonotype was detected ten times or more. CDR3 region: CATETGSGYTF. The DNA of the CDR3 is TGTGCCACCGAGACAGGTTCTGGCTACACCTTC. The genes are TRBV12-3 or TRBV12-4 and TRBJ1-2; tentatively, D is TRBD1 (6 bases). V lost 10 bases to trimming and J lost 7 bases, with 13 bases between them. The CDR3 contains 11 residues.

This clonotype was observed a few times. This chain uses TRBV28 with TRBJ2-1; TRBD2 matches at 7 bases. CDR1 is MDHEN and CDR2 is SYDVKM in the germline V gene. The CDR3 is 17 amino acids. V lost 1 base to trimming and J lost 3 bases; unmatched junction nucleotides: 9. The CDR3 bases are TGTGCCAGCAGTTTATACCCCCGGGGGGTGGGCTACAATGAGCAGTTCTTC. Its translation: CASSLYPRGVGYNEQFF.

The chain recombines TRBV28 with TRBJ2-1, with 7 bases aligning to TRBD1. Trimming at V came to 4 bases and at J to 0 bases, leaving 3 bases not matched to a gene. Germline V gives CDR1 MDHEN, CDR2 SYDVKM. The CDR3 runs to 15 residues. CDR3 DNA sequence: TGTGCCAGCAGTTGGACAGGCCTCTCCTACAATGAGCAGTTCTTC. Protein sequence: CASSWTGLSYNEQFF. The variable domain in full, with the rest retrieved from reference TRBV28 and TRBJ2-1, is DVKVTQSSRYLVKRTGEKVFLECVQDMDHENMFWYRQDPGLGLRLIYFSYDVKMKEKGDIPEGYSVSREKKERFSLILESASTNQTSMYLCASSWTGLSYNEQFFGPGTRLTVL.

V usage is TRBV6-1 and J usage is TRBJ2-1; 10 bases align to TRBD1. V dropped 6 bases and J dropped 7; count of bases not matched to a gene: 6. Germline loops: CDR1 MNHNS, CDR2 SASEGT. This CDR3 is 14 amino acids long. CDR3 nucleotide sequence: TGTGCCAGCAGCACCGGGACAGGGGTAAATGAGCAGTTCTTC. Residues: CASSTGTGVNEQFF.

This rearrangement joins TRBV29-1 to TRBJ1-2, with TRBD1 identical over 9 bases. The CDR3 length is 15 residues. Germline trimming cut 6 bases from V and 4 bases from J; bases unmatched to any gene: 12. Germline lookup yields CDR1 SQVTM and CDR2 ANQGSEA. For the CDR3, the DNA is TGCAGCGTGATATCCCCCCTGGGACAGGGCTATGGCTACACCTTC. Amino acid sequence: CSVISPLGQGYGYTF.

The sample holds a few counts of this clonotype. The chain joins TRBV9 to TRBJ2-5, with D maybe TRBD1 (5 bases). Germline values: CDR1 SGDLS, CDR2 YYNGEE. Trimming took 0 bases from V and 4 from J, leaving 10 bases between them. The CDR3 runs 14 residues. In DNA, the CDR3 is TGTGCCAGCAGCGTAGAAGGGGAAGGAGAGACCCAGTACTTC. This sequence encodes CASSVEGEGETQYF.

There are a few counts of this clonotype. This chain uses TRBV5-1 with TRBJ1-4; D is ambiguous. In germline, CDR1 is SGHRS, CDR2 YFSETQ. Trimming left V 4 bases short and J 6 bases short, with 13 bases between. The CDR3 has 14 residues. In nucleotides, the CDR3 is TGCGCCAGCAGCGGGGTGGAGGGAGATGAAAAACTGTTTTTT. Protein product: CASSGVEGDEKLFF.

This clonotype was detected a few times. V is TRBV20-1 and J is TRBJ1-1, with D uncertain. V was pared by 7 bases and J by 3 bases, with 12 bases between. CDR3 length equals 12 residues. Germline CDR1 reads DFQATT; CDR2 reads SNEGSKA (reference sequence). The CDR3 region has the DNA TGCAGTGTAAGGTTTTACGACACTGAAGCTTTCTTT. Protein: CSVRFYDTEAFF.

This rearrangement joins TRBV7-2 to TRBJ2-7; D might be TRBD2 (5 bases). V dropped 6 bases and J dropped 6 bases, with 9 bases sitting between them. Germline values: CDR1 SGHTA, CDR2 FQGNSA. The CDR3 contains 11 residues. The CDR3 loop is CASRPEGEQYF. The CDR3 DNA is TGTGCCAGCAGGCCCGAGGGCGAGCAGTACTTC.